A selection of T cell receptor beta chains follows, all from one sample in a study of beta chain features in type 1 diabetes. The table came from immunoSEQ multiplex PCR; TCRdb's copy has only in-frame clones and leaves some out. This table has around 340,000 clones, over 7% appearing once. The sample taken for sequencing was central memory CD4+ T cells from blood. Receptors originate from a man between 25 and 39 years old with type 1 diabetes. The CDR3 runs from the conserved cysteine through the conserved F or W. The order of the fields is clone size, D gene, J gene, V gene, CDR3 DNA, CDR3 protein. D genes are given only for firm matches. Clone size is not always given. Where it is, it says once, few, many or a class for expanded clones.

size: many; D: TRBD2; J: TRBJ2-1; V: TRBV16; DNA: TGTGCCAGCAGCCAATCCCACAGCGGGGGGCACAATGAGCAGTTCTTC; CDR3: CASSQSHSGGHNEQFF
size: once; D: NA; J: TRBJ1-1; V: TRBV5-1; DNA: TGCGCCAGCAGCGAGAACACTGAAGCTTTCTTT; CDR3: CASSENTEAFF
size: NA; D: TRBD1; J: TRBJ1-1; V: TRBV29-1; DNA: TGCAGCGCCCTCGGACAGGGGGACACTGAAGCTTTCTTT; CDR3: CSALGQGDTEAFF
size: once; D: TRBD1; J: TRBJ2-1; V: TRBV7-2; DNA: TGTGCCAGCAGCCGACAGGGGGCGCACAATGAGCAGTTCTTC; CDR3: CASSRQGAHNEQFF
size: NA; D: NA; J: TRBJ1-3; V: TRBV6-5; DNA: TGTGCCAGCAGAGCCGCGACCCGCTCTGGAAACACCATATATTTT; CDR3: CASRAATRSGNTIYF
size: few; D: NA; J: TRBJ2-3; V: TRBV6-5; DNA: TGTGCCAGCAGTGTCTCGGGGGGCTACTCAGATACGCAGTATTTT; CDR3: CASSVSGGYSDTQYF
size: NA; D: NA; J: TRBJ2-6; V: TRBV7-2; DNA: TGCCCCAGCAGGGGCGGGGAGGGGAAGAGCTCTGGGGCCAACGTCCTGACTTTC; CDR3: CPSRGGEGKSSGANVLTF
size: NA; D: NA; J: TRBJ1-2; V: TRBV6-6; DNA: TGTGCCAGCAGCGCCGGGACATATGACTATGGCTACACCTTC; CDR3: CASSAGTYDYGYTF
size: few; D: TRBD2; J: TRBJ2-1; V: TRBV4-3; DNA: TGCGCCAGCAGCCAAGAGTTAGCGGGGAATGAGCAGTTCTTC; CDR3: CASSQELAGNEQFF
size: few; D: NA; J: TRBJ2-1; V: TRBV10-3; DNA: TGTGCCATCAGTTTAGGGGGCAATGAGCAGTTCTTC; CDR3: CAISLGGNEQFF
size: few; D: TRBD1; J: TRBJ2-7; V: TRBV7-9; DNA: TGTGCCAGCAGCTCCGACAGGGGAGGCTACGAGCAGTACTTC; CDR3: CASSSDRGGYEQYF
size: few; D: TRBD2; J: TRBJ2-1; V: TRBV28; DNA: TGTGCCAGCTGGGAGGGAGGGGTCAATGAGCAGTTCTTC; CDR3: CASWEGGVNEQFF
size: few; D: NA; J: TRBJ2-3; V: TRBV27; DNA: TGTGCCAGCAGTCCCGTGGGCACAGATACGCAGTATTTT; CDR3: CASSPVGTDTQYF
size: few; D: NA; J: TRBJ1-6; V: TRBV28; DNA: TGTGCCAGCGGCACGGGACAAACCTATTCACCCCTCCACTTT; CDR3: CASGTGQTYSPLHF
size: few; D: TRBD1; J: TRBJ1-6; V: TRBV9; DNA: TGTGCCAGCAGCGCCGGGATACAGGGGACGACGAATAATTCACCCCTCCACTTT; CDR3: CASSAGIQGTTNNSPLHF
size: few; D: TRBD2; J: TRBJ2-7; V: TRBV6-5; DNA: TGTGCCAGCAGCTACTCTAGCGGGGGCGACGAGCAGTACTTC; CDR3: CASSYSSGGDEQYF
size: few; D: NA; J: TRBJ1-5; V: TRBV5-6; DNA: TGTGCCAGCAGCCTTATAGGGAAACAGCAGCCCCAGCATTTT; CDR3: CASSLIGKQQPQHF
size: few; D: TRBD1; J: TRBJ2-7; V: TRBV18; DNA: TGTGCCAGCTCCCCCGGGACAGGGACTTACGAGCAGTACTTC; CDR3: CASSPGTGTYEQYF
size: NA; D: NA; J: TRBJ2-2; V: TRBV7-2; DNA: TGTGCCAGCAGCTTAGATGCAGACGGGGAGCTGTTTTTT; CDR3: CASSLDADGELFF
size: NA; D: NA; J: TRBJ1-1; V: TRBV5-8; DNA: TGTGCCAGCAGTCGGGGGGCAGTCATGAACACTGAAGCTTTCTTT; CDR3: CASSRGAVMNTEAFF
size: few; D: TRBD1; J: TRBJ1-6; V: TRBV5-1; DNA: TGCGCCAGCAGCGCGTCCGGGACAGCCTATAATTCACCCCTCCACTTT; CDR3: CASSASGTAYNSPLHF
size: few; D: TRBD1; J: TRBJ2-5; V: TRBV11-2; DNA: TGTGCCAGCAGCCCGGGCCGGGACAGGGCCCAAGAGACCCAGTACTTC; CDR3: CASSPGRDRAQETQYF
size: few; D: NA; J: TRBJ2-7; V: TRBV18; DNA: TGTGCCAGCTCACTTATGGACGGCGTCTACGAGCAGTACTTC; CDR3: CASSLMDGVYEQYF